The 19 T cell receptor beta chains presented below share a single source sample, sequenced in a study of blood T cell repertoires in COVID-19. Measured with immunoSEQ multiplex PCR; TCRdb has only the in-frame clones, and not every one. The sample yields over 200,000 clones, 89% seen once. The sample consisted of PBMCs or T cells enriched from blood (not recorded which). Every receptor here comes from a woman aged 25 to 45 with acute COVID-19.

This CDR3 reads CASNGGEYEQYF. In DNA, the CDR3 is TGTGCCAGCAACGGGGGAGAGTACGAGCAGTACTTC. The V and J genes are TRBV2 and TRBJ2-7, with D possibly TRBD2 on 6 matching bases. Germline CDR1 SNHLY, CDR2 FYNNEI. V was cut by 7 bases and J by 4 bases, with 11 bases left in between. The CDR3 loop spans 12 amino acids. The full variable domain, rest sourced from reference TRBV2 and TRBJ2-7, is EPEVTQTPSHQVTQMGQEVILRCVPISNHLYFYWYRQILGQKVEFLVSFYNNEISEKSEIFDDQFSVERPDGSNFTLKIRSTKLEDSAMYFCASNGGEYEQYFGPGTRLTVT.

The rearrangement joins TRBV5-4 to TRBJ2-1; 10 nucleotides line up with TRBD2. The germline V gene has CDR1 SGHNT and CDR2 YYREEE (reference sequence). V trimming: 3 bases; J trimming: 6 bases; junction bases outside the gene matches: 12. The CDR3 is 17 residues long. DNA of the CDR3: TGTGCCAGCAGCTCCTCTAGCGGGGGATGGGGCTCCAATGAGCAGTTCTTC. This gives the protein CASSSSSGGWGSNEQFF.

The V and J genes are TRBV7-2 and TRBJ2-1; TRBD1 matches 9 bases. This CDR3 spans 16 amino acids. Germline V gene sequence: CDR1 SGHTA, CDR2 FQGNSA. V dropped 1 base and J dropped 4; count of bases not matched to a gene: 5. Here the CDR3 reads CASSLGGTGPYNEQFF. In nucleotides, the CDR3 is TGTGCCAGCAGCTTAGGGGGGACAGGGCCTTACAATGAGCAGTTCTTC. Complete variable domain (other parts from reference TRBV7-2 and TRBJ2-1): GAGVSQSPSNKVTEKGKDVELRCDPISGHTALYWYRQSLGQGLEFLIYFQGNSAPDKSGLPSDRFSAERTGGSVSTLTIQRTQQEDSAVYLCASSLGGTGPYNEQFFGPGTRLTVL.

The V and J genes are TRBV19 and TRBJ1-5, with a tentative D call TRBD1 (5 bases). V lost 3 bases to trimming and J lost 7 bases, with 13 bases between them. CDR1 and CDR2 (germline): LNHDA, SQIVND (reference sequence). The CDR3 length is 14 residues. The CDR3 region is CASSMGGKGQPQHF. For the CDR3, the DNA is TGTGCCAGTAGTATGGGGGGGAAGGGCCAGCCCCAGCATTTT.

The V call is TRBV5-4, the J call TRBJ1-1; D remains ambiguous. This CDR3 is 12 amino acids long. The ends were cut back, 4 bases at V and 7 bases at J, with 11 bases in the middle. The V gene's germline CDR1 is SGHNT and CDR2 YYREEE (reference sequence). CDR3 region: CASSRGKDEAFF. The CDR3 DNA sequence: TGTGCCAGCAGCCGCGGAAAGGATGAAGCTTTCTTT.

The chain is built from TRBV15 and TRBJ1-1; D is uncertain. Germline-derived CDR1 and CDR2 are LNHNV and YYDKDF (reference sequence). This CDR3 region has 17 residues. V was cut by 0 bases and J by 2 bases, with 16 bases left in between. For the CDR3, the DNA is TGTGCCACCAGCAGAGATACTTTCTCCGGGAGTAACACTGAAGCTTTCTTT. Residues: CATSRDTFSGSNTEAFF.

The rearrangement links TRBV28 to TRBJ1-1, with 8 bases identical to TRBD1. Germline V CDR1 and CDR2: MDHEN, SYDVKM. With 7 bases clipped from V and 3 bases from J, the junction kept 4 bases outside the gene matches. The CDR3 sequence is 13 residues long. CDR3 bases: TGTGCCAGCACCGTGACAGGGGACACTGAAGCTTTCTTT. Encoded protein: CASTVTGDTEAFF.

The chain joins TRBV29-1 to TRBJ1-1, with D perhaps matching TRBD1 (6 bases). Germline assignment: CDR1 SQVTM and CDR2 ANQGSEA. This CDR3 comprises 12 residues. The germline V and J ends were trimmed by 6 bases and 4 bases, with 12 bases remaining between them. CDR3 coding DNA: TGCAGCGTACCGGGACACCCCACTGAAGCTTTCTTT. It encodes CSVPGHPTEAFF.

This chain joins TRBV5-1 and TRBJ2-1; D possibly corresponds to TRBD2 (6 bases). Trimming shortened V by 0 bases and J by 8 bases, and 12 bases separated the two germline ends. The CDR3 sequence is 14 residues long. Germline CDR1 reads SGHRS; CDR2 reads YFSETQ. The CDR3 reads CASSLAVGEDEQFF. In DNA, the CDR3 is TGCGCCAGCAGCTTGGCCGTGGGGGAGGATGAGCAGTTCTTC.

V and J are TRBV5-6 and TRBJ2-4; 9 bases fit TRBD1. This CDR3 contains 16 residues. V trimming: 4 bases; J trimming: 1 base; junction bases outside the gene matches: 6. Germline assignment: CDR1 SGHDT and CDR2 YYEEEE. The CDR3 loop is CASSPGQGSAKNIQYF. In nucleotides, the CDR3 is TGTGCCAGCAGCCCAGGACAGGGGTCCGCCAAAAACATTCAGTACTTC.

The genes are TRBV5-5 and TRBJ2-3; D is unresolved. Trimming stripped 2 bases from V and 3 bases from J, with 13 bases between. The CDR3 runs 15 residues. CDR1 and CDR2 from the germline V gene are SGHKS and YYEKEE (reference sequence). CDR3 sequence: CASSFRNQWTDTQYF. The CDR3 bases are TGTGCCAGCAGCTTTCGAAATCAGTGGACAGATACGCAGTATTTT. Supplemented by reference TRBV5-5 and TRBJ2-3, the full variable domain reads DAGVTQSPTHLIKTRGQQVTLRCSPISGHKSVSWYQQVLGQGPQFIFQYYEKEERGRGNFPDRFSARQFPNYSSELNVNALLLGDSALYLCASSFRNQWTDTQYFGPGTRLTVL.

The chain carries TRBV6-5 and TRBJ1-5, with TRBD1 matching over 7 bases. The trim removed 8 bases at V and 5 bases at J, leaving 3 bases unmatched. CDR3 length equals 12 residues. CDR1 is MNHEY and CDR2 is SVGAGI in the germline V gene. The CDR3 DNA follows: TGTGCCAGCCACGACAGGGATCAGCCCCAGCATTTT. Residues: CASHDRDQPQHF.

The chain recombines TRBV18 with TRBJ1-5; D is undetermined. The CDR3 runs to 13 residues. Germline V gives CDR1 KGHSH, CDR2 LQKENI. V lost 2 bases and J lost 7, with 9 bases in between. In DNA, the CDR3 is TGTGCCAGCTCACCAGGAGGCGGGCAGCCCCAGCATTTT. This sequence encodes CASSPGGGQPQHF.

The chain carries TRBV28 and TRBJ1-1, with a tentative D call TRBD1 (6 bases). The V gene lost 4 bases and the J gene lost 1 base, with 10 bases spanning the gap. The CDR3 spans 14 residues. The V gene's germline CDR1 is MDHEN and CDR2 SYDVKM. CDR3 protein: CASSSGQSNTEAFF. The CDR3 DNA is TGTGCCAGCAGTTCAGGACAGTCGAACACTGAAGCTTTCTTT.

The chain carries TRBV4-1 and TRBJ2-7, with TRBD2 matching 7 bases. CDR3 length: 15 amino acids. Germline-derived CDR1 and CDR2 are MGHRA and YSYEKL. J gave up 7 bases and V 1 base, and 10 bases lay outside the gene matches. CDR3 protein: CASSQVEVPGGEQYF. The CDR3 DNA reads TGCGCCAGCAGCCAAGTTGAGGTCCCGGGGGGTGAGCAGTACTTC.

The rearrangement links TRBV5-1 to TRBJ2-1, with 12 bases that match TRBD2. V was pared by 3 bases and J by 7 bases, with 11 bases of the junction left unmatched. CDR1 and CDR2 (germline): SGHRS, YFSETQ. The CDR3 covers 17 residues. The CDR3 DNA reads TGCGCCAGCAGCTCGCTAGCGGGGGGGCCGGAAGGGAATGAGCAGTTCTTC. Encoded protein: CASSSLAGGPEGNEQFF.

The chain employs TRBV24-1 and TRBJ2-3; 9 bases match TRBD2. Germline V gene lookup returns CDR1 KGHDR and CDR2 SFDVKD. This CDR3 has 14 amino acids. Trimming cost V 8 bases and J 4 bases; bases outside gene matches: 6. The CDR3 bases are TGTGCCACCAAGGCGGGGGGGTTAGCAGATACGCAGTATTTT. It translates to CATKAGGLADTQYF.

The chain couples TRBV7-9 to TRBJ1-6; 10 bases agree with TRBD1. This CDR3 is 16 amino acids long. J was trimmed by 7 bases and V by 5 bases; bases with no gene match: 8. Germline V gene lookup returns CDR1 SEHNR and CDR2 FQNEAQ (reference sequence). The CDR3, as DNA: TGTGCCAGCAGCCTCGACAGGGGGCTAAGGAATTCACCCCTCCACTTT. It yields the protein CASSLDRGLRNSPLHF.

V and J are TRBV7-6 and TRBJ2-5; the D gene is possibly TRBD2 (7 bases). The V end was cut by 6 bases, the J end by 5 bases, with 22 bases between. Germline CDR1 SGHVS, CDR2 FNYEAQ. The CDR3 consists of 16 residues. CDR3 nucleotide sequence: TGTGCCAGCAGAAGAGGGCCGGCAGGGAGGGGGGAGACCCAGTACTTC. It encodes CASRRGPAGRGETQYF.